These 13 T cell receptor beta chains share one sample of origin, sequenced in a study of blood T cell repertoires in COVID-19. Profiling relied on immunoSEQ multiplex PCR, and the TCRdb table lists in-frame clones only, not all of them. This sample carries roughly 96,000 clones, 82% of them seen once, and the ten largest clones take approximately 20%. Specimen: peripheral blood. These receptors were taken from a man at least 80 years old with acute or convalescent COVID-19.

The gene calls are TRBV3-1 (or the pseudogene TRBV3-2) and TRBJ2-7; 7 bases fit TRBD1. Germline CDR1 and CDR2: LGHDT and YNNKEL (reference sequence). Unmatched junction bases numbered 3, after V lost 8 bases and J lost 5 bases. The CDR3 length is 11 residues. In nucleotides, the CDR3 is TGTGCCAGCTCGACAGGGAACGAGCAGTACTTC. Translating gives CASSTGNEQYF.

This clone showed up just a few times. The CDR3 sequence is CASSMVAYEQYF. As DNA, the CDR3 is TGTGCCAGCAGCATGGTAGCCTACGAGCAGTACTTC. The chain joins TRBV11-2 to TRBJ2-7; D remains unclear. Trimming took 5 bases from V and 2 from J, leaving 7 bases between them. CDR1 and CDR2 from the germline V gene are SGHAT and FQNNGV. The CDR3 contains 12 residues.

V usage is TRBV6-2 or TRBV6-3 and J usage is TRBJ1-5; D is possibly TRBD1 (5 bases). This CDR3 has 14 residues. V lost 7 bases to trimming and J lost 7 bases, with 17 bases between them. The germline V gene has CDR1 MNHEY and CDR2 SVGEGT. The DNA for the CDR3 is TGTGCCAGCACCCCACGGACAAAAAGCCAGCCCCAGCATTTT. Protein: CASTPRTKSQPQHF.

V is TRBV11-2 and J is TRBJ1-2; perhaps TRBD1 as D (5 bases). V was pared by 1 base and J by 3 bases, with 9 bases between. The CDR3 covers 14 residues. Looked up from germline, CDR1 is SGHAT and CDR2 is FQNNGV. CDR3 sequence: CASSLVDSYYGYTF. In nucleotides, the CDR3 is TGTGCCAGCAGCTTAGTCGACAGCTACTATGGCTACACCTTC.

This clone was observed a single time. The CDR3 DNA follows: TGTGCCAGCATCCCACCCCGACTCTCTCGGTTAGGCTCACGCTCCTACGAGCAGTACTTC. Protein: CASIPPRLSRLGSRSYEQYF. This chain connects TRBV6-2 or TRBV6-3 to TRBJ2-7; D not certain. Trimming left V 7 bases short and J 0 bases short, with 31 bases between. Per the germline V gene, CDR1 is MNHEY and CDR2 is SVGEGT. CDR3 length equals 20 residues.

This clone was picked up one time. The chain employs TRBV5-6 and TRBJ2-5, with 10 bases lining up with TRBD2. The germline V gene has CDR1 SGHDT and CDR2 YYEEEE. The junction had 8 bases not matched to a gene; V was cut back by 4 bases and J by 2 bases. The CDR3 extends over 16 amino acids. The CDR3 spells CASSRRASGSQETQYF. CDR3 DNA: TGTGCCAGCAGCCGCCGGGCTAGCGGGAGTCAAGAGACCCAGTACTTC.

V gene TRBV7-2 combines with J gene TRBJ1-2, with D maybe TRBD1 (5 bases). V was shortened by 5 bases and J by 4 bases, with 11 bases between the two germline ends. The germline gives CDR1 SGHTA, CDR2 FQGNSA. The CDR3 loop spans 13 amino acids. As DNA, the CDR3 is TGTGCCAGCAGCATGGACAACATCTATGGCTACACCTTC. This codes for CASSMDNIYGYTF.

The chain uses TRBV7-2 and TRBJ2-2, with D possibly being TRBD2 (6 bases). The CDR3 covers 15 residues. Per the germline V gene, CDR1 is SGHTA and CDR2 is FQGNSA. V lost 3 bases and J lost 7, with 15 bases in between. The CDR3 sequence: CASSFRALGGGELFF. CDR3 nucleotide sequence: TGTGCCAGCAGCTTCCGGGCCCTGGGAGGCGGGGAGCTGTTTTTT.

The V gene is TRBV24-1, the J gene TRBJ2-1; 14 bases align to TRBD2. Germline V gene sequence: CDR1 KGHDR, CDR2 SFDVKD. Trimming took 1 base from V and 0 from J; bases not matched to a gene: 4. The CDR3 extends over 19 amino acids. CDR3 nucleotide sequence: TGTGCCACCAGTGATTTACGGACTAGCGGGGGGAGCTCCTACAATGAGCAGTTCTTC. Protein product: CATSDLRTSGGSSYNEQFF.

The chain joins TRBV19 to TRBJ2-2; TRBD1 matches at 9 bases. Germline assignment: CDR1 LNHDA and CDR2 SQIVND (reference sequence). Trimming at V came to 8 bases and at J to 1 base, leaving 2 bases not matched to a gene. The CDR3 is 14 residues long. The CDR3 here is CASLGQGNTGELFF. As DNA, the CDR3 is TGTGCCAGTTTGGGACAGGGGAACACCGGGGAGCTGTTTTTT.

In this sample, this clone turned up once. The genes are TRBV10-3 and TRBJ1-2, with TRBD1 matching 8 bases. The CDR3 extends over 18 amino acids. V shed 0 bases and J 0 bases; nucleotides not matched to a gene: 9. The germline V gene encodes CDR1 ENHRY and CDR2 SYGVKD. The CDR3 protein is CAISESQGQGSANYGYTF. The CDR3 bases are TGTGCCATCAGTGAGTCCCAAGGACAGGGCTCGGCTAACTATGGCTACACCTTC.

V gene TRBV18 combines with J gene TRBJ2-4; 8 bases are shared with TRBD1. The CDR3 sequence is 17 residues long. V lost 3 bases, J lost 3 bases, and 10 bases stayed unmatched. Germline V CDR1 and CDR2: KGHSH, LQKENI. In DNA, the CDR3 is TGTGCCAGCTCACCCCTCCCAGGGGGCGCTGGCAAAAACATTCAGTACTTC. Its protein is CASSPLPGGAGKNIQYF.

The chain recombines TRBV5-8 with TRBJ2-7, with D possibly TRBD1 on 5 matching bases. The CDR3 contains 13 residues. Germline V gene lookup returns CDR1 SGHTS and CDR2 YDEGEE. V shed 1 base and J shed 0 bases, with 5 bases lying between them. The DNA for the CDR3 is TGTGCCAGCAGCTTGAGGGGCTCCTACGAGCAGTACTTC. Its protein product is CASSLRGSYEQYF.